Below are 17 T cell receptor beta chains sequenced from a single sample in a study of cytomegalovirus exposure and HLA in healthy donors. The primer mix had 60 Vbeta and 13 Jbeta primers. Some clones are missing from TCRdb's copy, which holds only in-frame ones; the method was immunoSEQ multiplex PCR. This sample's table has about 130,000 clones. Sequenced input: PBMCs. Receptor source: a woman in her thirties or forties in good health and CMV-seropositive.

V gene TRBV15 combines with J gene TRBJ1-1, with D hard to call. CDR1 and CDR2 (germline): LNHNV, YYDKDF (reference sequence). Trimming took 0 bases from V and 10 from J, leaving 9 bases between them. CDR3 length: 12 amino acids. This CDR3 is CATSRDKSRAFF. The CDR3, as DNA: TGTGCCACCAGCAGAGATAAAAGTAGAGCTTTCTTT.

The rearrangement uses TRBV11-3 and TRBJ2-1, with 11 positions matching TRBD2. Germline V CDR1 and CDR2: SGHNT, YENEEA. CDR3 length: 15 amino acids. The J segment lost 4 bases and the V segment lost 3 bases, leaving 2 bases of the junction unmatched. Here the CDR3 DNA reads TGTGCCAGCAGCTTTAGCGGGAGGGGGTACAATGAGCAGTTCTTC. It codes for CASSFSGRGYNEQFF. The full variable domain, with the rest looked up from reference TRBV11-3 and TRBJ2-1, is EAGVVQSPRYKIIEKKQPVAFWCNPISGHNTLYWYLQNLGQGPELLIRYENEEAVDDSQLPKDRFSAERLKGVDSTLKIQPAELGDSAVYLCASSFSGRGYNEQFFGPGTRLTVL.

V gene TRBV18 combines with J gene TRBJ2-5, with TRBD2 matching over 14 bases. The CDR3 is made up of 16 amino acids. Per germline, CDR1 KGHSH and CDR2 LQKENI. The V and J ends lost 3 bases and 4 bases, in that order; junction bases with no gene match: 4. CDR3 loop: CASSPGLAGGRETQYF. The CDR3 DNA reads TGTGCCAGCTCACCTGGACTAGCGGGAGGACGAGAGACCCAGTACTTC. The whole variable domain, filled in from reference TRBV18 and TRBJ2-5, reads NAGVMQNPRHLVRRRGQEARLRCSPMKGHSHVYWYRQLPEEGLKFMVYLQKENIIDESGMPKERFSAEFPKEGPSILRIQQVVRGDSAAYFCASSPGLAGGRETQYFGPGTRLLVL.

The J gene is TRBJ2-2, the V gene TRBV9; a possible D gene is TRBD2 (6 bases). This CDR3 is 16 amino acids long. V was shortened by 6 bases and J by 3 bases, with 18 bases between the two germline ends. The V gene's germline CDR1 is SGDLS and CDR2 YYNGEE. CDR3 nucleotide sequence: TGTGCCAGCATGGAGGGCCTAGGTTGGGACACCGGGGAGCTGTTTTTT. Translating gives CASMEGLGWDTGELFF.

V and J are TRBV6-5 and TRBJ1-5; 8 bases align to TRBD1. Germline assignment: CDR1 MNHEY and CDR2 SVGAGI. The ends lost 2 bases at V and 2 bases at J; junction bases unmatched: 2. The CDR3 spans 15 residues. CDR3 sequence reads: CASSYGGQGNQPQHF. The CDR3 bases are TGTGCCAGCAGTTACGGGGGACAGGGCAATCAGCCCCAGCATTTT.

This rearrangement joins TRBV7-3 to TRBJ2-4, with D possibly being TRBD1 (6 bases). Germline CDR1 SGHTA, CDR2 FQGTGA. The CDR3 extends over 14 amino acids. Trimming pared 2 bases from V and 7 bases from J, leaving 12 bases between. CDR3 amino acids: CASSLGDTGNIQYF. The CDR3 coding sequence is TGTGCCAGCAGCTTAGGGGACACGGGGAACATTCAGTACTTC.

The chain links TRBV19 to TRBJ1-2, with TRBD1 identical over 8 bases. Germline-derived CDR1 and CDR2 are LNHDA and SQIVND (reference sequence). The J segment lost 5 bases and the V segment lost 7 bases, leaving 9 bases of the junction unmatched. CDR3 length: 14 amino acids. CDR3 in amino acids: CASNKPGQDYGYTF. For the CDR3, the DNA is TGTGCCAGTAACAAACCGGGACAGGATTATGGCTACACCTTC.

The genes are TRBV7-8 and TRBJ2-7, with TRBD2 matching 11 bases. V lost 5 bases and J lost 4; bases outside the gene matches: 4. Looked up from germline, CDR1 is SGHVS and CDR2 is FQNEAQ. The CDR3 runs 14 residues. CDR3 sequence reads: CASSISGRAYEQYF. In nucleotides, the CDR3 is TGTGCCAGCAGCATTAGCGGGAGGGCTTACGAGCAGTACTTC. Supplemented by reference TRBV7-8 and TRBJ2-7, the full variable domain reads GAGVSQSPRYKVAKRGQDVALRCDPISGHVSLFWYQQALGQGPEFLTYFQNEAQLDKSGLPSDRFFAERPEGSVSTLKIQRTQQEDSAVYLCASSISGRAYEQYFGPGTRLTVT.

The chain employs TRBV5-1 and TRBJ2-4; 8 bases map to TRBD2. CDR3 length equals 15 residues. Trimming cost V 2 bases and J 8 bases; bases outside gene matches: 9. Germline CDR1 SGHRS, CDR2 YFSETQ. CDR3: CASSLEAGVLDIQYF. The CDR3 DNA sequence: TGCGCCAGCAGCTTAGAAGCGGGAGTATTGGACATTCAGTACTTC. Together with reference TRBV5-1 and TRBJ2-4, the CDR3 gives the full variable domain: KAGVTQTPRYLIKTRGQQVTLSCSPISGHRSVSWYQQTPGQGLQFLFEYFSETQRNKGNFPGRFSGRQFSNSRSEMNVSTLELGDSALYLCASSLEAGVLDIQYFGAGTRLSVL.

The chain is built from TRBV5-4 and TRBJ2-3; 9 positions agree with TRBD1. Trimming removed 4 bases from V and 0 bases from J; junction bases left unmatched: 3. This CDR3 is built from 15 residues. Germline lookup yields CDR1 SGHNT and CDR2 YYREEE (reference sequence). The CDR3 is CASSRQGVSTDTQYF. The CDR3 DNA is TGTGCCAGCAGCCGACAGGGGGTAAGCACAGATACGCAGTATTTT.

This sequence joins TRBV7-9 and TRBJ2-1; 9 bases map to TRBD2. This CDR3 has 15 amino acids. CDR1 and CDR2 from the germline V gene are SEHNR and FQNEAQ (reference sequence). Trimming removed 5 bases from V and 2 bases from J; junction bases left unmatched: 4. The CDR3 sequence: CASSPSSGTYNEQFF. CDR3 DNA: TGTGCCAGCAGCCCATCTAGCGGGACCTACAATGAGCAGTTCTTC.

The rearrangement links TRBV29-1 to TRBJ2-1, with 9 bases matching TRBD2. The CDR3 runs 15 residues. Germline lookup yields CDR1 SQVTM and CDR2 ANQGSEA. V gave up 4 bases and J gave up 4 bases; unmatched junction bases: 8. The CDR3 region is CSVGPIAGVYNEQFF. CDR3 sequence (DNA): TGCAGCGTTGGCCCCATAGCGGGAGTTTACAATGAGCAGTTCTTC.

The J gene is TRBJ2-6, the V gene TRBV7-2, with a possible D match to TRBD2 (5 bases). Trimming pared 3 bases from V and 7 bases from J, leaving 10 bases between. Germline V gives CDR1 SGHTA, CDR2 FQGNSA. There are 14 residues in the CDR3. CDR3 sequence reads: CASSLRGQANVLTF. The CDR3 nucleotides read TGTGCCAGCAGCTTGCGAGGGCAAGCCAACGTCCTGACTTTC.

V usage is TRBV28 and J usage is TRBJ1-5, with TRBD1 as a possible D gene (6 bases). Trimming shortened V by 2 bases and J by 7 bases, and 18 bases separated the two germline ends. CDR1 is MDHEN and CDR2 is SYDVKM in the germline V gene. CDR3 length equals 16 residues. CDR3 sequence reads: CASSLPLGAGGQPQHF. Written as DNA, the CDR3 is TGTGCCAGCAGTTTACCCCTGGGGGCCGGCGGCCAGCCCCAGCATTTT.

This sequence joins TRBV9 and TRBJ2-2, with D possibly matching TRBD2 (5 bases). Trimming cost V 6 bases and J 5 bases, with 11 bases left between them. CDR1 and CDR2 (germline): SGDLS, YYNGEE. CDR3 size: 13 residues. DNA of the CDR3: TGTGCCAGCAATCGGGGAGAAACCGGGGAGCTGTTTTTT. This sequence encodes CASNRGETGELFF. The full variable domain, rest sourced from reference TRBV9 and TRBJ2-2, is DSGVTQTPKHLITATGQRVTLRCSPRSGDLSVYWYQQSLDQGLQFLIQYYNGEERAKGNILERFSAQQFPDLHSELNLSSLELGDSALYFCASNRGETGELFFGEGSRLTVL.

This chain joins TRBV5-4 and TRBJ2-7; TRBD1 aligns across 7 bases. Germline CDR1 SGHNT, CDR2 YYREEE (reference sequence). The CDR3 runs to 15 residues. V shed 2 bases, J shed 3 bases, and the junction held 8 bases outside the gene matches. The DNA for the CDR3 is TGTGCCAGCAGCTTCTCCAGGGGGATATTCTACGAGCAGTACTTC. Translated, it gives CASSFSRGIFYEQYF.

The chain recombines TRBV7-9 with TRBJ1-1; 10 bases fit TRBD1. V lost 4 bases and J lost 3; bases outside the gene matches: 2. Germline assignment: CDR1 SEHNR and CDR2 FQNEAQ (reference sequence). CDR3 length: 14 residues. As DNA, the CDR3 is TGTGCCAGCAGCTGGGGACAGGGGTACACTGAAGCTTTCTTT. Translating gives CASSWGQGYTEAFF.